Listed here are 30 T cell receptor beta chains from one sample, sequenced in a study of T cells in Graves' hyperthyroidism and ophthalmopathy (dated by TCRdb to between 2019 and 2020). Library construction relied on multiplex PCR. TCRdb lists the instrument as Illumina HiSeq 2000. The TCR beta CDR3 regions were amplified from RNA transcripts. For the first round of RT-PCR on the TCR CDR3, the HTBI primer set was used together with the Qiagen OneStep RT-PCR kit. TCRdb's own reprocessing of the public reads used fastp at Q25 and MiXCR and kept productive beta chains. Every CDR3 protein is listed once, alongside the most common genes and DNA of its rows. This sample is represented by 85,000 to 110,000 distinct CDR3 sequences; about 45% of them were singletons. The ten largest clones take up approximately 25% of the sample. The sample taken for sequencing was blood. These receptors originate from a man aged 40-50 years with Graves' hyperthyroidism.

This clonotype has at least ten counts. The CDR3 spells CASAGTGNSPLHF. The CDR3 region has the DNA TGTGCCAGTGCCGGGACAGGGAATTCACCCCTCCACTTT. The V and J genes are TRBV6-5 and TRBJ1-6, with 9 bases identical to TRBD1. This CDR3 contains 13 residues. V trimming: 9 bases; J trimming: 7 bases; junction bases outside the gene matches: 4. The germline gives CDR1 MNHEY, CDR2 SVGAGI.

This clonotype was counted ten times or more. The rearrangement uses TRBV4-3 and TRBJ1-1, with 9 bases matching TRBD1. The CDR3 contains 15 residues. The junction had 6 bases not matched to a gene; V was cut back by 0 bases and J by 7 bases. Looked up from germline, CDR1 is LGHNA and CDR2 is YSLEER. CDR3: CASSQENRGPFEAFF. The CDR3 nucleotides read TGCGCCAGCAGCCAAGAGAACAGGGGGCCATTTGAAGCTTTCTTT.

This clonotype was seen only a few times. J is TRBJ2-1 and V is TRBV7-3; 7 bases align to TRBD2. With V trimmed by 6 bases and J by 12 bases, 14 bases remained unmatched. Germline CDR1 reads SGHTA; CDR2 reads FQGTGA. The CDR3 extends over 14 amino acids. The CDR3 here is CASSSPGEGGGQFF. In nucleotides, the CDR3 is TGTGCCAGCAGTTCCCCGGGGGAGGGTGGAGGGCAGTTCTTC.

The genes are TRBV11-3 and TRBJ1-1, with unresolved D. Trimming left V 5 bases short and J 11 bases short, with 15 bases between. This CDR3 has 12 amino acids. CDR1 is SGHNT, CDR2 YENEEA, per germline. As DNA, the CDR3 is TGTGCCAGCAGCCCCAGAAACGCGGAGGCTTTCTTT. The encoded protein is CASSPRNAEAFF.

The rearrangement uses TRBV20-1 and TRBJ2-3; D may be TRBD1 or TRBD2 (5 bases each). Germline values: CDR1 DFQATT, CDR2 SNEGSKA (reference sequence). The V end was cut by 3 bases, the J end by 1 base, with 11 bases between. CDR3 size: 14 residues. The CDR3 coding sequence is TGCAGTGCTAGGGGGGTTAGCGGCACAGATACGCAGTATTTT. Amino acid sequence: CSARGVSGTDTQYF.

This clonotype showed up many times. The chain combines TRBV11-3 with TRBJ2-1; weak D call: TRBD2 (9 bases). The CDR3 totals 16 residues. Trimming cost V 4 bases and J 9 bases, with 22 bases left between them. Looked up from germline, CDR1 is SGHNT and CDR2 is YENEEA. The CDR3 sequence: CASSSGGGGAIGEQFF. The CDR3 DNA reads as TGTGCCAGCAGCTCAGGGGGCGGGGGGGCTATCGGTGAGCAGTTCTTC.

On this clonotype: Given a much more abundant clone one base away, this may be a read error. V gene TRBV19 combines with J gene TRBJ2-7; 9 positions match TRBD1. Per germline, CDR1 LNHDA and CDR2 SQIVND (reference sequence). The CDR3 contains 14 residues. CDR3 sequence (DNA): TGTGTCAGTAGTTTGGGGACAGGGCTCTACGAGCAGTACGTC. Amino acid sequence: CVSSLGTGLYEQYV.

This rearrangement joins TRBV20-1 to TRBJ1-1; D remains ambiguous. Germline V gene lookup returns CDR1 DFQATT and CDR2 SNEGSKA (reference sequence). With 0 bases removed from V and 4 bases from J, the gap between germline ends came to 3 bases. This CDR3 has 11 residues. CDR3 protein: CSARDPTEAFF. DNA of the CDR3: TGCAGTGCTAGAGATCCCACTGAAGCTTTCTTT.

A note on this clonotype: Compared with germline, one end of the junction differs, possibly owing to a read error. The chain employs TRBV20-1 and TRBJ1-6; D not certain. CDR3 length: 15 amino acids. Germline CDR1 and CDR2: DFQATT and SNEGSKA (reference sequence). As DNA, the CDR3 is TGCAGTGCTAGAGGGACCGTCTCCCATAATTCACCCCTCCACTTT. This translates into CSARGTVSHNSPLHF.

This clonotype was seen many times. The chain carries TRBV5-1 and TRBJ1-1; D unclear. This CDR3 has 17 residues. Germline CDR1 is SGHRS and CDR2 is YFSETQ. V dropped 4 bases and J dropped 0 bases, with 19 bases sitting between them. CDR3 nucleotide sequence: TGCGCCAGCAGCCCGGAGCCCGGTGGGAGAATGAACACTGAAGCTTTCTTT. Translating gives CASSPEPGGRMNTEAFF.

This clonotype was seen at least ten times. The chain combines TRBV7-8 with TRBJ2-3; the match to TRBD2 covers 9 bases. Trimming at V came to 0 bases and at J to 2 bases, leaving 18 bases not matched to a gene. The CDR3 length is 21 residues. Germline CDR1 SGHVS, CDR2 FQNEAQ. This CDR3 is CASSLAGDIAGVSTLTDTQYF. The DNA for the CDR3 is TGTGCCAGCAGCTTAGCGGGGGACATAGCGGGAGTGTCAACCCTCACAGATACGCAGTATTTT.

This clonotype appeared many times. V usage is TRBV2 and J usage is TRBJ2-1, with D unresolved. Trimming took 6 bases from V and 6 from J, leaving 9 bases between them. Germline loops: CDR1 SNHLY, CDR2 FYNNEI. The CDR3 runs to 12 residues. CDR3 bases: TGTGCCAGCAGCTGGGGTGCCAATGAGCAGTTCTTC. Its protein is CASSWGANEQFF. Full variable domain (outside the CDR3, taken from reference TRBV2 and TRBJ2-1): EPEVTQTPSHQVTQMGQEVILRCVPISNHLYFYWYRQILGQKVEFLVSFYNNEISEKSEIFDDQFSVERPDGSNFTLKIRSTKLEDSAMYFCASSWGANEQFFGPGTRLTVL.

This chain connects TRBV20-1 to TRBJ1-1; 8 bases map to TRBD1. J was trimmed by 8 bases and V by 3 bases; bases with no gene match: 11. The CDR3 sequence is 14 residues long. Germline values: CDR1 DFQATT, CDR2 SNEGSKA (reference sequence). This CDR3 is CSARPWTGFTEAFF. In DNA form, the CDR3 reads TGCAGTGCTAGGCCCTGGACAGGGTTCACGGAAGCTTTCTTT.

In this sample, this clonotype turned up many times. In DNA form, the CDR3 reads TGTGCCAGCAGCTATCTAAACCGGGACGGTAACTATGGCTACACCTTC. Amino acids: CASSYLNRDGNYGYTF. This rearrangement joins TRBV7-2 to TRBJ1-2; maybe TRBD1 (5 bases). From germline, CDR1 is SGHTA and CDR2 FQGNSA. The V gene lost 4 bases and the J gene lost 1 base, with 16 bases spanning the gap. The CDR3 totals 16 residues.

J is TRBJ2-3 and V is TRBV7-8; 8 nucleotides align to TRBD2. This CDR3 comprises 21 residues. The germline gives CDR1 SGHVS, CDR2 FQNEAQ. V shed 2 bases, J shed 0 bases, and the junction held 19 bases outside the gene matches. CDR3 region: CASSLLPRGPPSGLSTDTQYF. DNA for the CDR3: TGTGCCAGCAGCTTACTGCCCCGGGGCCCCCCTAGCGGGCTTAGCACAGATACGCAGTATTTT.

Worth noting for this clonotype: No conserved phenylalanine or tryptophan ends this CDR3, so it is likely a read error. It is unclear where the CDR3 begins or ends on the DNA, so no DNA is shown, and the CDR3 is as TCRdb lists it. The chain joins TRBV20-1 to TRBJ2-2; the table's D call, TRBD2, has no DNA check behind it. The CDR3 is 13 amino acids long, termini counted. CDR1 is DFQATT, CDR2 SNEGSKA, per germline (reference sequence). CDR3: CSAGRDLNTGERK.

This clonotype occurred many times. V usage is TRBV2 and J usage is TRBJ2-7, with D perhaps given as TRBD1 or TRBD2 (5 bases each). CDR3 size: 12 residues. V was pared by 11 bases and J by 3 bases, with 14 bases between. The germline CDR1 and CDR2 sequences are SNHLY and FYNNEI. CDR3: CAGGRGIYEQYF. CDR3 DNA sequence: TGTGCCGGGGGTCGGGGAATCTACGAGCAGTACTTC.

This clonotype was counted a single time. The gene calls are TRBV7-9 and TRBJ2-7; the D call may be TRBD1 or TRBD2 (6 bases each). The V and J ends lost 4 bases and 9 bases respectively, with 16 bases between them. CDR1 SEHNR and CDR2 FQNEAQ come from the germline V gene (reference sequence). The CDR3 extends over 13 amino acids. DNA for the CDR3: TGTGCCAGCAGCTCCCCGGGGGCGCACGGGCAGTACTTC. This sequence encodes CASSSPGAHGQYF.

This clonotype was detected ten times or more. The CDR3 nucleotides are TGTGCCAGCAGCACCCCCGGGACAGGGGTCTACAATGAGCAGTTCTTC. This translates into CASSTPGTGVYNEQFF. V gene TRBV5-6 combines with J gene TRBJ2-1; 10 positions agree with TRBD1. This CDR3 is 16 amino acids long. Trimming cost V 4 bases and J 3 bases; bases outside gene matches: 7. From germline, CDR1 is SGHDT and CDR2 YYEEEE. Drawing the rest from reference TRBV5-6 and TRBJ2-1, the complete variable domain is DAGVTQSPTHLIKTRGQQVTLRCSPKSGHDTVSWYQQALGQGPQFIFQYYEEEERQRGNFPDRFSGHQFPNYSSELNVNALLLGDSALYLCASSTPGTGVYNEQFFGPGTRLTVL.

The chain uses TRBV7-3 and TRBJ1-2, with D perhaps TRBD1 (6 bases). CDR3 length: 14 amino acids. Trimming pared 4 bases from V and 4 bases from J, leaving 13 bases between. Germline V CDR1 and CDR2: SGHTA, FQGTGA. The CDR3 protein is CASSSTGSSYGYTF. The CDR3 DNA follows: TGTGCCAGCAGCTCAACAGGGAGCTCCTATGGCTACACCTTC.

In its sample, this clonotype was seen a few times. The chain has TRBV27 and TRBJ1-5; D is unclear. CDR3 length: 12 amino acids. Germline assignment: CDR1 MNHEY and CDR2 SMNVEV (reference sequence). V lost 5 bases to trimming and J lost 9 bases, with 11 bases between them. In nucleotides, the CDR3 is TGTGCCAGCAGTGCGGGGTTTGGGCCCCAGCATTTT. Encoded protein: CASSAGFGPQHF.

In its sample, this clonotype was seen a few times. This may be a read error, as it is one base from a much larger clone. The V and J genes are TRBV11-2 and TRBJ2-1; D remains unclear. Trimming shortened V by 1 base and J by 5 bases, and 18 bases separated the two germline ends. CDR3 length: 17 amino acids. The germline V gene has CDR1 SGHAT and CDR2 FQNNGV. The CDR3 region is CASSLVGGVALDNEQFF. The CDR3 DNA follows: TGTGCCAGCAGCTTAGTCGGTGGAGTGGCTCTGGACAATGAGCAGTTCTTC. Filled out from reference TRBV11-2 and TRBJ2-1, the complete variable domain reads EAGVAQSPRYKIIEKRQSVAFWCNPISGHATLYWYQQILGQGPKLLIQFQNNGVVDDSQLPKDRFSAERLKGVDSTLKIQPAKLEDSAVYLCASSLVGGVALDNEQFFGPGTRLTVL.

V is TRBV15 and J is TRBJ1-5; D not resolved. The CDR3 runs to 15 residues. V was clipped by 3 bases and J by 2 bases, with 11 bases between them. Germline loops: CDR1 LNHNV, CDR2 YYDKDF (reference sequence). CDR3 loop: CATSRTPVGNQPQHF. CDR3 DNA: TGTGCCACCAGCAGGACCCCGGTGGGCAATCAGCCCCAGCATTTT.

With regard to this clonotype: This could be a read error, since a much larger clone is one nucleotide away. CDR3 sequence reads: CDSSATPGQAESGNTIYF. The CDR3 nucleotides are TGTGACAGCAGCGCCACTCCAGGACAGGCTGAATCTGGAAACACCATATATTTT. The chain uses TRBV9 and TRBJ1-3; 7 bases line up with TRBD1. Germline V lookup: CDR1 SGDLS, CDR2 YYNGEE. CDR3 length equals 18 residues.

This clonotype occurred many times. V gene TRBV5-4 combines with J gene TRBJ2-3; tentatively, D is TRBD1 (6 bases). Trimming shortened V by 4 bases and J by 1 base, and 19 bases separated the two germline ends. Germline V gene sequence: CDR1 SGHNT, CDR2 YYREEE (reference sequence). This CDR3 contains 17 residues. The CDR3 protein is CASSGGRLNYRTDTQYF. CDR3 coding DNA: TGTGCCAGCAGCGGGGGCCGCTTGAACTACCGCACAGATACGCAGTATTTT.

This clonotype occurred many times. The rearrangement links TRBV29-1 to TRBJ2-5; D ambiguous. Germline V gene sequence: CDR1 SQVTM, CDR2 ANQGSEA. Trimming left V 4 bases short and J 5 bases short, with 14 bases between. The CDR3 runs to 13 residues. DNA of the CDR3: TGCAGCGTTGTTATAGGGCCAAAGGAGACCCAGTACTTC. Protein: CSVVIGPKETQYF.

To note about this clonotype: One base away lies a much larger clone, so this may be a sequencing read error. The gene calls are TRBV3-1 and TRBJ2-7; 8 nucleotides agree with TRBD1. The CDR3 covers 14 residues. The trim removed 6 bases at V and 0 bases at J, leaving 4 bases unmatched. Germline V lookup: CDR1 LGHDT, CDR2 YNNKEL (reference sequence). The DNA of the CDR3 is TGTGCCAGCAGGCAGGGACAGGTCTCCTACGAGCAGTACTTC. Its translation: CASRQGQVSYEQYF.

This clonotype has a handful of counts. A much larger clone lies one base from this, so it may be a read error. The gene calls are TRBV11-3 and TRBJ2-7, with 9 bases identical to TRBD2. CDR3 size: 16 residues. With 9 bases clipped from V and 4 bases from J, the junction kept 16 bases outside the gene matches. The germline V gene has CDR1 SGHNT and CDR2 YENEEA. The CDR3 reads CARLIGGGGAAYEQYF. CDR3 DNA sequence: TGTGCCAGACTAATCGGGGGCGGGGGGGCGGCGTACGAGCAGTACTTC.

Worth noting for this clonotype: One base away lies a much larger clone, so this may be a sequencing read error. The conserved final phenylalanine or tryptophan is absent from the CDR3, which likely points to a read error. The chain's CDR3 is CASSHPDRTGGYTS. The CDR3 nucleotides are TGCGCCAGCAGCCACCCAGACAGGACCGGGGGCTACACCTCC. V and J are TRBV4-1 and TRBJ1-2; perhaps TRBD1 as D (6 bases). There are 14 residues in the CDR3. Trimming pared 3 bases from V and 8 bases from J, leaving 16 bases between. Germline lookup yields CDR1 MGHRA and CDR2 YSYEKL.

As concerns this clonotype: A much larger clonotype is one base distant, so this may be a read error. The chain couples TRBV6-2 or TRBV6-3 to TRBJ2-1, with TRBD2 matching 7 bases. The CDR3 runs 16 residues. Losses at the gene ends were 8 bases for V and 6 bases for J; bases not matched to a gene: 16. The germline gives CDR1 MNHEY, CDR2 SVGEGT. In DNA form, the CDR3 reads TGTGCCAGCCTTCCGCGTGTGGGGGGGGACCGCAATGAGCAGTTCTTC. Its protein is CASLPRVGGDRNEQFF.